Sequencing of this TCR beta chain was carried out in a study of cytomegalovirus exposure and HLA in healthy donors. The V end was cut by 7 bases, the J end by 5 bases, with 21 bases between. Germline V lookup: CDR1 SGHRS, CDR2 YFSETQ. The CDR3 is 15 amino acids. Regarding this clone: Its antigen is currently unknown.

The study drew the donors from its roughly 110-subject validation cohort, separate from the approximately 700-subject first cohort. Clones were read by immunoSEQ multiplex PCR, and TCRdb kept only the in-frame ones, dropping some. The sample includes approximately 120,000 clones, approximately 94% seen only once; the top ten take 1% to 1.5%. The study, taken as a whole, reports: There were fewer than 200 TCR beta chains listed as cytomegalovirus-associated. Many donors shared some public TCRs, even though most TCR sequences were rare. As was reported, the classifier diagnosed cytomegalovirus status with high specificity and sensitivity.

The clonotype was recovered from a woman aged 18-30 years in good health and CMV-seronegative. The J gene is TRBJ1-2, the V gene TRBV5-1, with D tentatively TRBD1 (6 bases). The sequencing sample was made of PBMCs. The CDR3 loop reads CASRPESRGGYGYTF. The CDR3 DNA sequence: TGCGCCAGCCGACCAGAATCAAGGGGGGGGTATGGCTACACCTTC.